Included here is one T cell receptor beta chain sequence, with context. How the authors handled the data: How many nucleated cells were present was estimated from reference gene primer amplification. Profiling relied on immunoSEQ multiplex PCR, and the TCRdb table lists in-frame clones only, not all of them. V, J and clone size are taken as reported in that table, and D and trimming were inferred from the DNA itself. Of around 50,000 clones listed, more than 80% are singletons. Seattle's cohort entered during active infection and was followed longitudinally. This entry is derived from a study of blood T cell repertoires in COVID-19. CDR1 and CDR2 (germline): LNHDA, SQIVND (reference sequence). The CDR3 has 13 amino acids. Trimming removed 5 bases from V and 3 bases from J, with 10 bases in between.

The sequenced material came from peripheral blood. The sequence was obtained from a man aged 55 to 70 with COVID-19, enrolled during active disease. This chain connects TRBV19 to TRBJ1-2, with TRBD1 as a possible D gene (5 bases). The DNA of the CDR3 is TGTGCCAGTAGTCCCGACAGTTACTATGGCTACACCTTC. Translated: CASSPDSYYGYTF. The full variable domain, completed using reference TRBV19 and TRBJ1-2, is DGGITQSPKYLFRKEGQNVTLSCEQNLNHDAMYWYRQDPGQGLRLIYYSQIVNDFQKGDIAEGYSVSREKKESFPLTVTSAQKNPTAFYLCASSPDSYYGYTFGSGTRLTVV.